The 26 T cell receptor beta chains listed next were all sequenced from one sample in a study of T cells after yellow fever vaccination. TCRdb re-called the 5' RACE reads with MiXCR, one entry per CDR3 protein. The profile shows 600,000 to 750,000 distinct CDR3 sequences, 9% to 15% of them singletons. The source was PBMCs, collected on the day of the yellow fever booster vaccination. The source is a man younger than 40 who received the YFV17D yellow fever vaccine.

This clonotype appeared a few times. This sequence joins TRBV10-3 and TRBJ2-3; perhaps TRBD1 as D (6 bases). V gave up 10 bases and J gave up 3 bases, with 11 bases separating them. This CDR3 spans 12 amino acids. Per germline, CDR1 ENHRY and CDR2 SYGVKD. In DNA, the CDR3 is TGTGCCACCATGGACAGAACAGATACGCAGTATTTT. Translating gives CATMDRTDTQYF.

This clonotype occurred a few times. The V call is TRBV18, the J call TRBJ1-1, with D possibly TRBD1 on 5 matching bases. Germline CDR1 is KGHSH and CDR2 is LQKENI. The CDR3 sequence is 17 residues long. Trimming removed 4 bases from V and 3 bases from J, with 21 bases in between. The CDR3 loop is CASSRSGMRQGDTEAFF. CDR3 nucleotide sequence: TGTGCCAGCTCACGTTCGGGGATGCGCCAAGGGGACACTGAAGCTTTCTTT. The whole variable domain, remainder taken from reference TRBV18 and TRBJ1-1, is NAGVMQNPRHLVRRRGQEARLRCSPMKGHSHVYWYRQLPEEGLKFMVYLQKENIIDESGMPKERFSAEFPKEGPSILRIQQVVRGDSAAYFCASSRSGMRQGDTEAFFGQGTRLTVV.

The rearrangement joins TRBV7-8 to TRBJ2-1, with 8 bases lining up with TRBD2. The J call may be incorrect, as the DNA end agrees better with TRBJ2-7. The germline gives CDR1 SGHVS, CDR2 FQNEAQ. This CDR3 contains 15 residues. CDR3 region: CASSRREGSYNEQYF. The DNA of the CDR3 is TGTGCCAGCAGCCGCCGGGAGGGCTCCTACAATGAGCAGTACTTC.

The V call is TRBV11-2, the J call TRBJ2-3; no clear D gene. Looked up from germline, CDR1 is SGHAT and CDR2 is FQNNGV. The CDR3 is 17 residues long. Trimming removed 1 base at V and 5 bases at J, with 19 bases between. In nucleotides, the CDR3 is TGTGCCAGCAGCTTAGGTCGATCGTCCCAGTTTGAAGATACGCAGTATTTT. It encodes CASSLGRSSQFEDTQYF. The full variable domain, in which reference TRBV11-2 and TRBJ2-3 provide the parts outside the CDR3, is EAGVAQSPRYKIIEKRQSVAFWCNPISGHATLYWYQQILGQGPKLLIQFQNNGVVDDSQLPKDRFSAERLKGVDSTLKIQPAKLEDSAVYLCASSLGRSSQFEDTQYFGPGTRLTVL.

This clonotype occurred a few times. This chain uses TRBV19 with TRBJ2-1, with a possible D match to TRBD2 (6 bases). This CDR3 is built from 13 residues. Trimming took 7 bases from V and 6 from J, leaving 13 bases between them. Germline lookup yields CDR1 LNHDA and CDR2 SQIVND (reference sequence). CDR3 nucleotide sequence: TGTGCCAGTACTCCCGACGGGGGCAATGAGCAGTTCTTC. Protein product: CASTPDGGNEQFF.

This clonotype came up a few times. The V gene is TRBV13, the J gene TRBJ1-1, with 9 bases aligning to TRBD1. The CDR3 extends over 17 amino acids. Germline V gene lookup returns CDR1 PRHDT and CDR2 FYEKMQ (reference sequence). J lost 0 bases, V lost 5 bases, and 10 bases had no gene match. DNA of the CDR3: TGTGCCAGCAGCACACAGCAAGACAGGGGGTTGAACACTGAAGCTTTCTTT. Encoded protein: CASSTQQDRGLNTEAFF.

The sample holds a few counts of this clonotype. V gene TRBV5-5 combines with J gene TRBJ2-1; 14 bases agree with TRBD2. CDR1 is SGHKS and CDR2 is YYEKEE in the germline V gene (reference sequence). J was trimmed by 7 bases and V by 5 bases; bases with no gene match: 5. The CDR3 covers 15 residues. The CDR3 sequence is CASRGGTSGSNEQFF. CDR3 DNA: TGTGCCAGCAGGGGGGGGACTAGCGGGAGTAATGAGCAGTTCTTC.

The V call is TRBV4-3, the J call TRBJ1-2, with D possibly matching TRBD1 (5 bases). The CDR3 loop spans 17 amino acids. V was clipped by 0 bases and J by 7 bases, with 21 bases between them. CDR1 is LGHNA and CDR2 is YSLEER in the germline V gene. The CDR3 DNA reads TGCGCCAGCAGCCAAGATTCGACTAGGGCAGGGCTGGCTGGCTACACCTTC. Protein: CASSQDSTRAGLAGYTF.

This clonotype was found a few times. This sequence joins TRBV12-3 or TRBV12-4 and TRBJ2-2; no firm D call. The CDR3 totals 15 residues. The V end lost 0 bases, the J end lost 5 bases, and 10 bases lay between the germline ends. This CDR3 is CASSLAVGQTGELFF. The CDR3 nucleotides read TGTGCCAGCAGTTTAGCAGTAGGGCAAACCGGGGAGCTGTTTTTT.

The table lists this clonotype with many counts. The gene calls are TRBV4-3 and TRBJ1-2; TRBD1 matches at 8 bases. The CDR3 extends over 14 amino acids. Germline V CDR1 and CDR2: LGHNA, YSLEER. Trimming cost V 3 bases and J 6 bases; bases outside gene matches: 6. The CDR3, as DNA: TGCGCCAGCAGCCAGCAGGGGGCGAGTCATGGCTACACCTTC. It codes for CASSQQGASHGYTF.

The V and J genes are TRBV11-2 and TRBJ2-4; D uncertain. This CDR3 is built from 17 residues. Trimming took 7 bases from V and 0 from J, leaving 19 bases between them. CDR1 SGHAT and CDR2 FQNNGV come from the germline V gene. CDR3 in amino acids: CASTTPRATLAKNIQYF. CDR3 bases: TGTGCCAGCACCACCCCCCGGGCTACCCTAGCCAAAAACATTCAGTACTTC.

This clonotype was recorded many times. J is TRBJ2-7 and V is TRBV5-1, with D perhaps matching TRBD2 (6 bases). Trimming left V 3 bases short and J 2 bases short, with 9 bases between. The germline V gene has CDR1 SGHRS and CDR2 YFSETQ. This CDR3 region has 13 residues. The CDR3 sequence is CASSWDSAYEQYF. The CDR3 coding sequence is TGCGCCAGCAGCTGGGACTCCGCCTACGAGCAGTACTTC.

The chain combines TRBV11-2 with TRBJ2-1; 11 nucleotides match TRBD2. This CDR3 has 18 residues. Germline values: CDR1 SGHAT, CDR2 FQNNGV. The ends lost 1 base at V and 2 bases at J; junction bases unmatched: 7. The chain's CDR3 is CASSLVFSGRVAYNEQFF. The CDR3 DNA reads as TGTGCCAGCAGCTTAGTATTTAGCGGGAGGGTCGCCTACAATGAGCAGTTCTTC.

In its sample, this clonotype was seen a few times. V usage is TRBV6-4 and J usage is TRBJ2-3; 7 bases align to TRBD2. Germline lookup yields CDR1 MRHNA and CDR2 SNTAGT. With 3 bases clipped from V and 0 bases from J, the junction kept 6 bases outside the gene matches. CDR3 length equals 16 residues. The CDR3 sequence: CASSELAETSTDTQYF. CDR3 DNA sequence: TGTGCCAGCAGTGAGCTAGCGGAGACTAGCACAGATACGCAGTATTTT.

This clonotype was recorded at least ten times. V is TRBV18 and J is TRBJ1-1, with D maybe TRBD1 (5 bases). This CDR3 contains 14 residues. Trimming removed 3 bases at V and 1 base at J, with 9 bases between. In germline, CDR1 is KGHSH, CDR2 LQKENI. This CDR3 is CASSPSRGNTEAFF. In nucleotides, the CDR3 is TGTGCCAGCTCACCGTCGAGGGGGAACACTGAAGCTTTCTTT.

In this sample, this clonotype turned up a few times. The CDR3 nucleotides are TGTGCCAGTAGTTCGGGACAGCGCTACGAGCAGTACTTC. Encoded protein: CASSSGQRYEQYF. The rearrangement uses TRBV19 and TRBJ2-7, with TRBD1 identical over 7 bases. The CDR3 has 13 residues. The germline gives CDR1 LNHDA, CDR2 SQIVND (reference sequence). V shed 5 bases, J shed 3 bases, and the junction held 4 bases outside the gene matches.

This clonotype has only a few counts. The rearrangement joins TRBV21-1 to TRBJ2-4; no check of the table's D call, TRBD2, against the DNA was made. TRBV21-1 is marked as a pseudogene. The CDR3 spans 13 residues. The CDR3 sequence is CASSKIPPRPKYF. The CDR3 nucleotides read TGTGCCAGCAGCAAAATCCCCCCCCGCCCCAAGTACTTC.

This clonotype was seen at least ten times. This chain links TRBV7-2 with TRBJ1-1; D gene ambiguous. With 4 bases removed from V and 0 bases from J, the gap between germline ends came to 9 bases. Germline lookup yields CDR1 SGHTA and CDR2 FQGNSA. The CDR3 has 14 amino acids. Here the CDR3 reads CASSYTVMNTEAFF. The CDR3 nucleotides read TGTGCCAGCAGCTATACAGTCATGAACACTGAAGCTTTCTTT.

The chain carries TRBV7-6 and TRBJ2-7; D call uncertain. The ends were cut back, 5 bases at V and 4 bases at J, with 15 bases in the middle. The germline V gene has CDR1 SGHVS and CDR2 FNYEAQ. The CDR3 sequence is 14 residues long. CDR3 DNA sequence: TGTGCCAGCAGCCCACTCTCTCTAGGATACGAGCAGTACTTC. As protein: CASSPLSLGYEQYF.

The chain carries TRBV3-1 and TRBJ2-1, with D tentatively TRBD2 (6 bases). V lost 5 bases and J 6 bases, leaving 23 bases between the germline ends. Germline-derived CDR1 and CDR2 are LGHDT and YNNKEL (reference sequence). The CDR3 contains 17 residues. CDR3 sequence reads: CASSSREDGGSGNEQFF. The CDR3 nucleotides read TGTGCCAGCAGCTCGAGGGAGGATGGCGGGTCAGGCAATGAGCAGTTCTTC.

This clonotype has only a few counts. This chain connects TRBV18 to TRBJ2-3; D remains ambiguous. The CDR3 extends over 14 amino acids. Trimming removed 3 bases at V and 6 bases at J, with 13 bases between. Germline CDR1 is KGHSH and CDR2 is LQKENI. This chain's CDR3 is CASSPVPSSDTQYF. CDR3 DNA: TGTGCCAGCTCACCCGTGCCTAGTTCGGATACGCAGTATTTT.

V is TRBV30 and J is TRBJ2-3, with TRBD2 matching 9 bases. The germline V gene has CDR1 GTSNPN and CDR2 SVGIG (reference sequence). With 1 base clipped from V and 4 bases from J, the junction kept 12 bases outside the gene matches. This CDR3 is built from 17 residues. DNA of the CDR3: TGTGCCTGGAGTGAACATGGGAGCGGGAGGATTGCAGATACGCAGTATTTT. Protein: CAWSEHGSGRIADTQYF. Drawing the rest from reference TRBV30 and TRBJ2-3, the complete variable domain is SQTIHQWPATLVQPVGSPLSLECTVEGTSNPNLYWYRQAAGRGLQLLFYSVGIGQISSEVPQNLSASRPQDRQFILSSKKLLLSDSGFYLCAWSEHGSGRIADTQYFGPGTRLTVL.

In this sample, this clonotype turned up a few times. The chain has TRBV10-3 and TRBJ2-5; D not resolved. This CDR3 is 12 amino acids long. Germline V gives CDR1 ENHRY, CDR2 SYGVKD. Between the trimmed V and J ends, which lost 6 bases and 5 bases, there was a span of 10 bases. The CDR3 coding sequence is TGTGCCATCAGCCCTATTGGGGAGACCCAGTACTTC. It specifies CAISPIGETQYF.

This clonotype appeared a few times. The chain is built from TRBV23-1 and TRBJ2-2; 9 bases align to TRBD1. TRBV23-1 is an ORF, with its function uncertain. The CDR3 spans 16 residues. V gave up 3 bases and J gave up 4 bases; unmatched junction bases: 6. The CDR3 here is CASSQPDRGGTGELFF. The CDR3 DNA reads as TGCGCCAGCAGTCAGCCGGACAGGGGTGGCACCGGGGAGCTGTTTTTT.

V gene TRBV7-2 combines with J gene TRBJ2-5, with D hard to call. Trimming pared 5 bases from V and 5 bases from J, leaving 9 bases between. This CDR3 is 12 amino acids long. Looked up from germline, CDR1 is SGHTA and CDR2 is FQGNSA. As DNA, the CDR3 is TGTGCCAGCAGCCCCCCGTGGGAGACCCAGTACTTC. It codes for CASSPPWETQYF.

This clonotype was observed a handful of times. The CDR3 loop reads CSVRTGQWTYEQYF. The CDR3 DNA reads as TGCAGCGTCCGAACGGGACAGTGGACCTACGAGCAGTACTTC. The chain recombines TRBV29-1 with TRBJ2-7, with TRBD1 matching 7 bases. Germline V CDR1 and CDR2: SQVTM, ANQGSEA. V dropped 6 bases and J dropped 2; count of bases not matched to a gene: 10. The CDR3 covers 14 residues.